This T cell receptor (beta chain) was captured by sequencing in a study of cytomegalovirus exposure and HLA in healthy donors (dated by TCRdb to the late 2010s). Broadly, across the study: In an earlier analysis of around 540 of the donors, under 300 Gb of sequence data and 117 million unique TCR beta sequences from roughly 190 million T cells were reported. An early release covering 550 to 650 HLA-typed donors comprised about 300 gigabases of sequencing data and roughly 85 million unique TCR sequences. Of the 300 to 500 genotyped donors, approximately 81% were placed in the genetic ancestry cluster associated with self-reported Caucasian donors. The study aimed to test whether signatures of past pathogen exposure could be identified by cataloging public T cell receptors. The study used immunosequencing to profile the T cell repertoires of several hundred subjects and linked those repertoires to cytomegalovirus serostatus. Along with the roughly 670-subject first cohort, a separate validation cohort of over a hundred different subjects was used. High-throughput TCR immunosequencing, statistical association of individual TCRs with disease status, and machine learning were combined to predict cytomegalovirus infection status. A later analysis re-analyzed previously published TCR beta repertoires from several hundred donors and added high-resolution HLA genotyping to study TCR occurrence patterns. Rather than using new phenotypic data, the later analysis identified candidate immune exposures from TCR beta sequences and from how often those sequences occurred across donors. An earlier analysis of around 540 of the donors applied high-throughput TCR beta sequencing to assess whether each TCR beta V gene segment acted as functional or pseudogenic. Donor age, sex, ethnicity and CMV serostatus were compiled together with the repertoire data. Genome-wide SNP genotypes for about three fifths of the roughly 670 donors were used in a later genetic analysis, which treated that subset as a discovery cohort. Every discovery cohort repertoire had been produced on one sequencing platform. Both class I and class II loci were covered by HLA typing, at four-digit resolution. The number of typed donors differed by locus: roughly 620-630 for A, B, C, DRB1 and DQB1; roughly 510 for DQA1; 600 to 610 for DPA1; and about 450 for DPB1. A handful of DR-DQ haplotypes were treated as single units for association and clustering because of strong linkage in the cohort. Among some 410 genotyped donors of the cohort, an average of approximately 250,000 unique TCR beta nucleotide sequences were sequenced per donor, roughly 18% of them non-productive.

The library came from the immunoSEQ multiplex PCR assay. A mixture of 60 forward primers for TCR Vbeta segments and 13 reverse primers for TCR Jbeta segments was used in the multiplex PCR. A multiplex PCR assay on genomic DNA amplified the CDR3 region of rearranged TCR beta genes. The amplified TCR beta libraries were sequenced on the Illumina HiSeq System as 87-base-pair reads. In the original analysis: Across the roughly 700 repertoires, a later analysis counted roughly 84 million unique TCR beta chains, around 10 million of which were shared by at least two donors. Raw reads were error-corrected and collapsed into unique sequences by a nearest-neighbor algorithm in which closely related sequences were merged to remove PCR and sequencing errors. Alignment of CDR3 sequences to IMGT reference sequences was used to assign V, D and J gene segments. For a sequence to be retained, at least a six-nucleotide match to both a V gene segment and a J gene segment was required. Rearrangements were classified as productive when the CDR3 lacked stop codons and remained in frame with V and J, and all other rearrangements were classified as non-productive. CDR3 was defined according to IMGT convention as the region running from the second conserved V-encoded cysteine to the conserved J-encoded phenylalanine. In an earlier analysis of some 550 of the donors, sequences lacking an unambiguous match to a single V gene segment were excluded. An earlier analysis of around 600 of the donors classified V segments as functional when productive rearrangements were above 56.7% and as segregating when the standard deviation between donors was above 5%. A statistical classification framework was built for diagnosing cytomegalovirus status from the catalog of TCR beta chain sequences. In a later analysis, TCR nucleotide sequences were compared against IMGT/GENE-DB human TR gene sequences so that V and J genes could be assigned. In a later analysis, CDR3 sequences and most-parsimonious VDJ recombination scenarios were assigned using the TCRdist pipeline. In a later analysis, each TCR beta chain was defined by its CDR3 amino acid sequence together with its V-gene family, and reads without a unique V-gene family were excluded. To address suspected cross-contamination and a sequencing artifact, a later analysis removed around 600 highly shared, low-generation-probability nucleotide sequences. A later analysis calculated a clonal expansion index for each public chain from normalized within-repertoire ranks of inferred template counts. In a later analysis, generation probabilities were computed using a VDJ recombination model fitted to out-of-frame rearrangements, and the results were checked against IGoR. A later analysis scored TCR-TCR, TCR-HLA and TCR-CMV co-occurrence with hypergeometric tests, applying a repertoire-size bias correction to TCR pairs. A later analysis estimated false discovery rates by permuting HLA or CMV assignments 20 times. In a later analysis, co-occurring TCRs were grouped using DBSCAN, with TCRdist sequence similarity added in when clustering inside HLA-allele-positive subsets. Repertoires with fewer than 30,000 or more than 120,000 public chains, plus five repertoires with anomalous nucleotide sharing, were excluded from co-occurrence clustering. TCRdb took this table from immuneACCESS and kept in-frame rearrangements with V and J called. Such tables lack part of the clones; where checked against another copy, unresolved V genes explain under half of the gap, and the rest is unexplained. The V and J calls and clone size come from that table; D and trimming were worked out from the DNA. The sample data list 90,000 to 150,000 clones, and 60% to 85% of these were observed just once. Around 3% of the sample lies in the top ten.

Points on this clone: This clone's antigen is unknown. Nothing much larger sits one base from this clone, and base qualities are not available.

Trimming removed 3 bases from V and 2 bases from J; the gene matches leave 1 base unexplained. Reading from cysteine to phenylalanine, the CDR3 counts 16 amino acids. Left in the record is the CDR3 DNA by itself, 48 bases read in frame from the first base. CDR1 and CDR2 are read off the germline V gene as SGHTA and FQGNSA. Overall results and qualifications from the work: In a later genetic analysis, fewer N-insertions in productive TCRs were reported among donors in an Asian-associated ancestry cluster than the roughly 640-donor mean. In the study, approximately 160 TCR beta chains were listed as associated with cytomegalovirus. Strong co-occurrence of HLA alleles, especially DR and DQ, made assigning TCR associations to individual alleles difficult. In a later analysis, several top co-occurrence clusters were reported to appear linked to parvovirus B19, influenza, CMV and Epstein-Barr virus. In this cohort, only TCR beta chains were sequenced, and detectable features were limited by the absence of alpha or paired-chain data. In a later analysis, the rate of TCR association differed among HLA loci, with DRB1 alleles having the most associated TCRs and HLA-C alleles having the fewest. Specific HLA alleles were associated with 15,000 to 20,000 TCR beta sequences at a false discovery rate of 0.05 in a later analysis. The only immune exposure information available for the cohort was CMV serostatus. While some public TCRs were present in many individuals, most TCR sequences turned up only very rarely across donors. A later analysis found that most CMV-associated TCR beta chains appeared HLA-restricted, with HLA associations seemingly driven largely by CMV exposure. The classifier was reported to diagnose cytomegalovirus status with high specificity and sensitivity in both the original cohort and the validation cohort. A group of highly shared sequence variants was considered likely to be a technical artifact of the sequencing pipeline. Because the 87-base-pair reads could not distinguish some IMGT-functional V segments, including TRBV6-2 and TRBV6-3, those segments were excluded. Compared with equally common non-associated chains, HLA-associated TCR beta chains in a later analysis were more clonally expanded and had lower generation probabilities. The authors suggested that the approach could potentially be extended to other disease states and immunological phenotypes. Sequencing depth was assumed to be roughly uniform across donors in the presence/absence analyses, though that assumption may not hold. Because HLA typing was missing for some donors at each locus, association tests included only the typed subset. A further reported finding was that TCR beta sequences accurately predicted the HLA-A and HLA-B alleles for most subjects in the first cohort. Broadly in line with IMGT annotations, most TCR beta V segments showed up in productive rearrangements about 90% or about 30% of the time in an earlier analysis of 587 of the donors. Over 15 rarely observed V segments, including chromosome 9 orphons, were excluded from the earlier analysis of approximately 500 of the donors because counts were too low. In vitro tests confirmed that a few of the cytomegalovirus-associated TCR beta chains recognize cytomegalovirus antigens. Correlated functional status among segregating V segments might be attributable to linkage disequilibrium, but an unknown experimental factor could not be ruled out. V-gene and J-gene trimming of TCR beta chains was associated with a missense DCLRE1C variant in a later genetic analysis, and the association was replicated in an independent cohort.

The cohort comprised more than 550 healthy bone marrow donors. Cohort members were all nominally healthy when sampled, although unrecorded immune exposures were likely present. The donor was CMV seropositive and was included in the group of 250 to 300 seropositive cohort members. Each donor provided a peripheral blood sample, and peripheral blood mononuclear cells were used for TCR beta sequencing. The Qiagen DNeasy Blood Extraction Kit was used to extract genomic DNA from the blood cell samples. The receptor was isolated from a woman aged 30 to 39 in good health and CMV-seropositive. The rearranged chain carries TRBV7-2 and TRBJ2-1, and 13 junction bases match TRBD2. The specimen was PBMCs. The DNA sequence is given as TGTGCCAGCAGCTTCACTAGCGGGGGGGCCTACAATGAGCAGTTCTTC. It encodes CASSFTSGGAYNEQFF.